The clone carrying this T cell receptor (beta chain) is deemed large. The antigen is undetermined. Study-level points and caveats: Approximately 13% of tumor Treg sequences matched naive CD4+ cells. Tumor memory CD4+ T cell TCR gene usage clustered with blood and lymph node memory CD4+ cells and lymph node naive CD4+ cells. Greatest tumor Treg TCR overlap was with tumor naive CD4+ cells.

The sorted Tregs were CD4+CD25+CD127-/low cells. The CDR3 is 13 amino acids. V lost 4 bases and J lost 7, with 13 bases in between. TRBV12-4/TRBJ1-2 clonotypes were amplified with adaptor-ligated barcode primers. TCRdb re-called the multiplex PCR reads with MiXCR, one entry per CDR3 protein. The table records roughly 220 distinct CDR3 sequences, 5% to 8% of them present only once. The specimen was tumor-infiltrating Tregs sorted from the breast tumor. The clonotype was recovered from a female donor with breast cancer. The chain joins TRBV12-3 or TRBV12-4 to TRBJ1-2; D gene unclear. The CDR3 bases are TGTGCCAGCAGTTCCGGTAATCGTCGTGGCTACACCTTC. Its protein product is CASSSGNRRGYTF.